This T cell receptor beta chain appears in the sequencing data of a study of cytomegalovirus exposure and HLA in healthy donors. Turning to the study itself: In a previous analysis, 95 million to 130 million unique TCR beta sequences were found from 170 million or so T cells. Membership in the Caucasian-associated ancestry cluster was found for about four fifths of about 430 genotyped donors. Whole-study findings and limits: Sequencing probably produced one cluster of sequence variants that were highly shared. Later analysis suggested links between common viral pathogens and several top significant clusters.

Germline assignment: CDR1 SGHDT and CDR2 YYEEEE. The CDR3 loop spans 19 amino acids. V dropped 0 bases and J dropped 9; count of bases not matched to a gene: 21. Both 60 Vbeta primers and 13 Jbeta primers went into the PCR. Data came from immunoSEQ multiplex PCR; TCRdb stores just in-frame clones and leaves some out. Of roughly 150,000 clones listed, under 70% are singletons. About this clone: As yet, its antigen is unknown.

The rearrangement joins TRBV5-6 to TRBJ2-7; 10 nucleotides align to TRBD1. Sequences were obtained from PBMCs. This TCR derives from a man younger than 40 in good health and CMV-seropositive. CDR3 residues: CASSLAGGQGYLAAPLQYF. In DNA form, the CDR3 reads TGTGCCAGCAGCTTGGCCGGGGGACAGGGGTACCTAGCGGCACCTCTGCAGTACTTC.